This is a list of T cell receptor beta chains from one sample in a study of blood T cell repertoires in COVID-19. Libraries were prepared by immunoSEQ multiplex PCR; TCRdb keeps only in-frame clonotypes and omits some of them. The profile shows around 120,000 clones, 85% to 90% of them singletons. Sequencing used peripheral blood. Receptors were obtained from a woman in her 70s with acute or convalescent COVID-19. Each CDR3 is given with its conserved first and last residue. The D gene is left open where the match is weak. Expanded clones get a size class; other rows say once, few or many, or leave the size out.

d_gene	abundance	v_gene	j_gene	CDR3aa	CDR3nt
TRBD1	NA	TRBV19	TRBJ2-1	CATTGTGGDEQFF	TGTGCCACAACCGGGACAGGGGGGGATGAGCAGTTCTTC
TRBD2	NA	TRBV11-2	TRBJ2-7	CASSPSRTSDEQYF	TGTGCCAGCAGCCCATCCCGGACTAGCGACGAGCAGTACTTC
TRBD1	few	TRBV9	TRBJ1-6	CASSVRQGQDSPLHF	TGTGCCAGCAGCGTCAGACAGGGACAGGATTCACCCCTCCACTTT
TRBD2	NA	TRBV27	TRBJ2-3	CASSLFNGGAADTQYF	TGTGCCAGCAGTTTATTTAACGGGGGGGCCGCAGATACGCAGTATTTT
NA	NA	TRBV10-3	TRBJ2-7	CAISESVPSHYEQYF	TGTGCCATCAGTGAGTCTGTCCCTAGTCACTACGAGCAGTACTTC
TRBD1	NA	TRBV5-1	TRBJ1-1	CASSSGQGSSEAFF	TGCGCCAGCAGCTCGGGACAGGGGAGCTCTGAAGCTTTCTTT
NA	NA	TRBV28	TRBJ1-3	CATWGGSRSGNTIYF	TGTGCCACCTGGGGGGGATCTCGCTCTGGAAACACCATATATTTT
NA	NA	TRBV7-2	TRBJ1-2	CASSLPDAGYYGYTF	TGTGCCAGCAGCTTACCTGATGCAGGATACTATGGCTACACCTTC
NA	NA	TRBV7-2	TRBJ1-3	CASSLDRSTMSTIYF	TGTGCCAGCAGCTTAGATAGATCGACTATGAGCACCATATATTTT
TRBD2	NA	TRBV11-2	TRBJ2-5	CASSTRTSRETQYF	TGTGCCAGCAGCACCCGGACTAGCCGGGAGACCCAGTACTTC
TRBD2	NA	TRBV12-5	TRBJ2-2	CASGSGGVGELFF	TGTGCTAGTGGCTCCGGGGGGGTTGGGGAGCTGTTTTTT
TRBD1	NA	TRBV11-2	TRBJ1-1	CASSLVVVRDRGNTEAFF	TGTGCCAGCAGCTTAGTTGTGGTGCGGGACAGGGGTAACACTGAAGCTTTCTTT
NA	NA	TRBV5-1	TRBJ1-2	CASSLDGTLGGYTF	TGCGCCAGCAGCTTAGACGGGACACTAGGAGGCTACACCTTC
NA	medium-sized	TRBV6-5	TRBJ1-2	CASSYSKVAGDHTF	TGTGCCAGCAGTTACTCGAAGGTAGCAGGGGATCACACCTTC
NA	NA	TRBV2	TRBJ1-1	CASSNTRGRGNTEAFF	TGTGCCAGCAGCAACACAAGGGGCAGGGGAAACACTGAAGCTTTCTTT
NA	NA	TRBV5-8	TRBJ1-2	CASSLGQGRGYTF	TGTGCCAGCAGCTTGGGGCAGGGGCGAGGCTACACCTTC
TRBD1	few	TRBV24-1	TRBJ1-1	CATKDRVNTEAFF	TGTGCCACCAAAGACAGGGTCAACACTGAAGCTTTCTTT
NA	NA	TRBV19	TRBJ1-4	CASSTLYRDLFEPEKLFF	TGTGCCAGTAGCACCCTGTACAGGGACCTATTCGAGCCTGAAAAACTGTTTTTT
NA	NA	TRBV5-1	TRBJ2-7	CASSLVTGYEQYF	TGCGCCAGCAGCTTGGTTACAGGTTACGAGCAGTACTTC
NA	NA	TRBV7-3	TRBJ1-2	CASRLSRGNYGYTF	TGTGCCAGCAGGTTATCGCGGGGGAACTATGGCTACACCTTC
NA	NA	TRBV6-1	TRBJ2-7	CASSERGHTISYEQYF	TGTGCCAGCAGTGAAAGGGGCCACACCATCTCCTACGAGCAGTACTTC
NA	NA	TRBV28	TRBJ1-1	CASSLLGGGTEAFF	TGTGCCAGCAGCCTCCTGGGGGGGGGCACTGAAGCTTTCTTT
TRBD1	NA	TRBV7-9	TRBJ1-3	CASSSRQGAGNTIYF	TGTGCCAGCAGCTCCCGACAGGGGGCTGGAAACACCATATATTTT
NA	NA	TRBV11-2	TRBJ1-1	CASSLGKFGAGTEAFF	TGTGCCAGCAGCTTAGGGAAATTTGGAGCAGGGACTGAAGCTTTCTTT
NA	NA	TRBV2	TRBJ2-7	CASRGQTRSYEQYF	TGTGCCAGCCGCGGACAGACCCGCTCCTACGAGCAGTACTTC
NA	NA	TRBV29-1	TRBJ2-3	CSSPGGLGTDTQYF	TGCAGCTCCCCAGGAGGCCTTGGTACAGATACGCAGTATTTT
TRBD1	NA	TRBV5-1	TRBJ2-5	CASCSGQGEETQYF	TGCGCCAGCTGTTCGGGACAGGGGGAAGAGACCCAGTACTTC
NA	NA	TRBV4-2	TRBJ2-5	CASSQTDTIQETQYF	TGTGCCAGCAGCCAGACGGACACAATCCAAGAGACCCAGTACTTC